The 5 T cell receptor beta chains below were found in one sample sequenced in a study of T cells in Graves' hyperthyroidism and ophthalmopathy. RNA transcripts gave rise to amplified TCR beta CDR3 regions. With the HTBI primer set, the TCR CDR3 went through a first round of RT-PCR. TCRdb reprocessed the multiplex PCR reads via MiXCR and lists one record per CDR3 protein. This table holds approximately 300,000 distinct CDR3 sequences, roughly 18% found once. Source material: blood. The receptor set was obtained from a man aged 50 to 59 with Graves' ophthalmopathy.

This clonotype was seen repeatedly, ten times or more. The rearrangement joins TRBV7-3 to TRBJ2-7; D is ambiguous. The V end was cut by 5 bases, the J end by 3 bases, with 11 bases between. The CDR3 length is 13 residues. CDR1 and CDR2 from the germline V gene are SGHTA and FQGTGA. Here the CDR3 reads CASSPDHLYEQYF. The CDR3 DNA sequence: TGTGCCAGCAGCCCCGACCACCTCTACGAGCAGTACTTC. The full variable domain, in which reference TRBV7-3 and TRBJ2-7 provide the parts outside the CDR3, is GAGVSQTPSNKVTEKGKYVELRCDPISGHTALYWYRQSLGQGPEFLIYFQGTGAADDSGLPNDRFFAVRPEGSVSTLKIQRTERGDSAVYLCASSPDHLYEQYFGPGTRLTVT.

This clonotype appeared many times. CDR3 coding DNA: TGCGCCAGCAGCTGGGACAGGGGAGCAGATACGCAGTATTTT. This sequence encodes CASSWDRGADTQYF. This chain joins TRBV5-1 and TRBJ2-3; 10 nucleotides match TRBD1. The V gene's germline CDR1 is SGHRS and CDR2 YFSETQ. CDR3 length: 14 residues. With V trimmed by 3 bases and J by 4 bases, 2 bases remained unmatched. Drawing the rest from reference TRBV5-1 and TRBJ2-3, the complete variable domain is KAGVTQTPRYLIKTRGQQVTLSCSPISGHRSVSWYQQTPGQGLQFLFEYFSETQRNKGNFPGRFSGRQFSNSRSEMNVSTLELGDSALYLCASSWDRGADTQYFGPGTRLTVL.

This clonotype was picked up a small number of times. The V call is TRBV9, the J call TRBJ1-3; perhaps TRBD1 as D (6 bases). In germline, CDR1 is SGDLS, CDR2 YYNGEE. This CDR3 region has 15 residues. V lost 3 bases and J 7 bases, leaving 17 bases between the germline ends. CDR3 sequence: CASSALQGAANTIYF. The CDR3 DNA follows: TGTGCCAGCAGCGCTCTACAGGGAGCAGCGAACACCATATATTTT.

The gene calls are TRBV6-1 and TRBJ1-6; no clear D gene. Germline V CDR1 and CDR2: MNHNS, SASEGT. The CDR3 spans 19 residues. The V and J ends lost 7 bases and 2 bases respectively, with 24 bases between them. In DNA, the CDR3 is TGTGCCAGCACTCCCCATGCCGGGGAATACGGTCCCTATAATTCACCCCTCCACTTT. Protein: CASTPHAGEYGPYNSPLHF.

The V gene is TRBV6-1, the J gene TRBJ2-7, with 7 bases matching TRBD1. V trimming: 6 bases; J trimming: 6 bases; junction bases outside the gene matches: 8. The CDR3 length is 13 residues. Germline-derived CDR1 and CDR2 are MNHNS and SASEGT. In nucleotides, the CDR3 is TGTGCCAGCAGAGCAACAGGGGCAGCCGAGCAGTACTTC. Translating it yields CASRATGAAEQYF.